The 32 T cell receptor beta chains reported below all come from one sample, sequenced in a study of molecular identifiers for immune sequencing clone quantification. TCRdb reanalysed the PCR reads using MiXCR and keeps one entry per CDR3 protein. The sample records over 550,000 distinct CDR3 sequences, 25% being singletons. Material: naive CD8+ T cells from blood, with Jurkat cell RNA spiked in. Subset specified: FACS-sorted CD8+CD4-CCR7+CD45RA+ naive T cells. Receptors were obtained from a human donor in good health. Some libraries in this study had Jurkat cell RNA spiked in.

This clonotype showed up many times. This chain links TRBV7-8 with TRBJ2-6; the D call may be TRBD1 or TRBD2 (5 bases each). The V gene's germline CDR1 is SGHVS and CDR2 FQNEAQ. This CDR3 has 15 residues. The V end was cut by 9 bases, the J end by 1 base, with 13 bases between. CDR3: CASTQGVSGANVLTF. In DNA, the CDR3 is TGTGCCAGTACGCAGGGAGTGTCTGGGGCCAACGTCCTGACTTTC.

This clonotype was recorded many times. V is TRBV6-1 and J is TRBJ2-1; D remains unclear. Per the germline V gene, CDR1 is MNHNS and CDR2 is SASEGT. The CDR3 covers 11 residues. With 7 bases removed from V and 9 bases from J, the gap between germline ends came to 10 bases. For the CDR3, the DNA is TGTGCCAGCACAACTCTCGGTGAGCAGTTCTTC. Translating gives CASTTLGEQFF.

This clonotype was counted only a few times. V is TRBV7-9 and J is TRBJ2-7; 8 bases are shared with TRBD1. J gave up 2 bases and V 2 bases, and 8 bases lay outside the gene matches. The CDR3 runs 16 residues. CDR1 and CDR2 (germline): SEHNR, FQNEAQ (reference sequence). The CDR3 spells CASSLPDRGPAYEQYF. The CDR3 nucleotides are TGTGCCAGCAGCTTACCCGACAGGGGTCCCGCCTACGAGCAGTACTTC.

This clonotype occurred many times. The chain combines TRBV29-1 with TRBJ2-3; tentatively, D is TRBD1 (5 bases). Trimming pared 1 base from V and 5 bases from J, leaving 10 bases between. Germline loops: CDR1 SQVTM, CDR2 ANQGSEA. The CDR3 consists of 13 residues. CDR3 nucleotides: TGCAGCGTTGAAGGGCAGGGTGGAGATACGCAGTATTTT. Its protein product is CSVEGQGGDTQYF.

Many counts were recorded for this clonotype. J is TRBJ1-5 and V is TRBV6-2 or TRBV6-3; weak D call: TRBD1 (5 bases). Germline CDR1 reads MNHEY; CDR2 reads SVGEGT. The V and J ends lost 5 bases and 3 bases respectively, with 11 bases between them. There are 14 residues in the CDR3. CDR3 nucleotides: TGTGCCAGCAGTAATTACGGGGCCAATCAGCCCCAGCATTTT. Protein: CASSNYGANQPQHF.

This clonotype was counted a few times. The chain uses TRBV5-1 and TRBJ2-7; either TRBD1 or TRBD2 may supply D (5 bases each). The CDR3 length is 15 residues. The germline V gene has CDR1 SGHRS and CDR2 YFSETQ. Trimming pared 0 bases from V and 2 bases from J, leaving 12 bases between. CDR3 protein: CASSLGAGSTYEQYF. As DNA, the CDR3 is TGCGCCAGCAGCTTGGGGGCAGGGAGCACCTACGAGCAGTACTTC.

The chain recombines TRBV7-6 with TRBJ2-3; TRBD2 aligns across 10 bases. V was clipped by 6 bases and J by 2 bases; unmatched bases: 5. Germline CDR1 and CDR2: SGHVS and FNYEAQ. This CDR3 spans 15 amino acids. The CDR3 nucleotides read TGTGCCAGCAGTCCACTAGCGGGGAACACAGATACGCAGTATTTT. Its protein product is CASSPLAGNTDTQYF.

Concerning this clonotype: Since a much larger clone is just one base distant, this may be a read error. This chain uses TRBV30 with TRBJ2-7; tentatively, D is TRBD1 (7 bases). CDR3 length: 11 residues. CDR1 is GTSNPN and CDR2 is SVGIG in the germline V gene (reference sequence). This CDR3 is CAWGQDYEQHF. DNA of the CDR3: TGTGCCTGGGGACAGGACTACGAGCAGCACTTC.

This clonotype was seen a handful of times. This sequence joins TRBV7-9 and TRBJ2-3; the D gene could be TRBD1 or TRBD2 (6 bases each). Germline loops: CDR1 SEHNR, CDR2 FQNEAQ (reference sequence). The CDR3 length is 16 residues. V lost 5 bases and J 5 bases, leaving 20 bases between the germline ends. The chain's CDR3 is CASSIPGGLYKDTQYF. CDR3 coding DNA: TGTGCCAGCAGCATACCCGGGGGCCTGTACAAAGATACGCAGTATTTT.

Details on this clonotype: Just one base apart from a much larger clone, this may be a read error. The chain has TRBV18 and TRBJ2-5; D is perhaps TRBD2 (5 bases). The CDR3 sequence is 13 residues long. Germline V gene data show CDR1 as KGHSH and CDR2 as LQKENI. CDR3 loop: CVSSPRGRETQYF. The CDR3 coding sequence is TGTGTCAGCTCACCAAGAGGGCGGGAGACCCAGTACTTC. Complete variable domain (other parts from reference TRBV18 and TRBJ2-5): NAGVMQNPRHLVRRRGQEARLRCSPMKGHSHVYWYRQLPEEGLKFMVYLQKENIIDESGMPKERFSAEFPKEGPSILRIQQVVRGDSAAYFCVSSPRGRETQYFGPGTRLLVL.

This clonotype showed up just a few times. The rearrangement joins TRBV10-2 to TRBJ2-7; 7 bases match TRBD2. This CDR3 is built from 15 residues. J lost 1 base, V lost 3 bases, and 6 bases had no gene match. Per germline, CDR1 WSHSY and CDR2 SAAADI. The CDR3 region is CASSEAGMGSYEQYF. In DNA, the CDR3 is TGCGCCAGCAGTGAAGCGGGAATGGGTTCCTACGAGCAGTACTTC.

Points on this clonotype: A read error is possible here, since a much larger clone lies one base away. V usage is TRBV11-2 and J usage is TRBJ1-1; 9 bases map to TRBD1. The CDR3 is 15 amino acids. CDR1 and CDR2 (germline): SGHAT, FQNNGV. J gave up 7 bases and V 5 bases, and 11 bases lay outside the gene matches. The CDR3 nucleotides read TGTGCCAGCAGCCCACCATACAGGGGGCAAGGTGAAGCTTTCTTT. Translation: CASSPPYRGQGEAFF.

This clonotype was seen only a few times. The chain has TRBV28 and TRBJ2-7; 14 nucleotides line up with TRBD2. Germline-derived CDR1 and CDR2 are MDHEN and SYDVKM. The CDR3 spans 15 residues. The ends lost 8 bases at V and 4 bases at J; junction bases unmatched: 7. This CDR3 is CASRRLAGGRYEQYF. The DNA for the CDR3 is TGTGCCAGCCGAAGACTAGCGGGAGGGCGATACGAGCAGTACTTC.

This clonotype was picked up many times. J is TRBJ2-3 and V is TRBV12-3 or TRBV12-4; a possible D gene is TRBD2 (5 bases). The CDR3 is 16 residues long. Trimming removed 5 bases at V and 3 bases at J, with 18 bases between. The CDR3 region is CASSNGLMPGTDTQYF. The CDR3 DNA reads TGTGCCAGCAGTAATGGACTGATGCCGGGGACAGATACGCAGTATTTT.

This clonotype was observed a few times. The rearrangement joins TRBV7-9 to TRBJ2-5, with a possible D match to TRBD2 (6 bases). The ends were cut back, 2 bases at V and 1 base at J, with 11 bases in the middle. This CDR3 is 15 amino acids long. Germline CDR1 is SEHNR and CDR2 is FQNEAQ (reference sequence). CDR3 sequence reads: CASSLSRGSQETQYF. CDR3 nucleotide sequence: TGTGCCAGCAGCTTATCTCGGGGGAGCCAAGAGACCCAGTACTTC.

The chain's CDR3 is CASSLVGTRGEPQYF. CDR3 coding DNA: TGTGCCAGCAGTTTGGTTGGGACTAGGGGGGAGCCCCAGTACTTC. This sequence joins TRBV27 and TRBJ2-5; 8 bases map to TRBD2. The V gene's germline CDR1 is MNHEY and CDR2 SMNVEV (reference sequence). This CDR3 contains 15 residues. V lost 3 bases and J lost 9; bases outside the gene matches: 12.

The chain uses TRBV5-4 and TRBJ2-7; TRBD2 agrees at 13 bases. This CDR3 has 16 amino acids. CDR1 and CDR2 from the germline V gene are SGHNT and YYREEE (reference sequence). V gave up 0 bases and J gave up 5 bases; unmatched junction bases: 5. The CDR3 bases are TGTGCCAGCAGCTTGGGGGGACTAGCGGGATGGAACGAGCAGTACTTC. Its protein is CASSLGGLAGWNEQYF.

The rearrangement uses TRBV18 and TRBJ2-3; D unclear. V lost 0 bases to trimming and J lost 4 bases, with 5 bases between them. Germline V gives CDR1 KGHSH, CDR2 LQKENI. The CDR3 totals 13 residues. CDR3: CASSPPGPDTQYF. CDR3 DNA sequence: TGTGCCAGCTCACCACCGGGTCCAGATACGCAGTATTTT.

This clonotype occurred many times. The rearrangement uses TRBV28 and TRBJ2-3; maybe TRBD2 (6 bases). Looked up from germline, CDR1 is MDHEN and CDR2 is SYDVKM. The V end was cut by 7 bases, the J end by 1 base, with 12 bases between. This CDR3 has 14 amino acids. The CDR3 protein is CASTWGVGTDTQYF. The CDR3, as DNA: TGTGCCAGCACCTGGGGGGTGGGCACAGATACGCAGTATTTT.

In its sample, this clonotype was seen many times. The chain combines TRBV2 with TRBJ1-1, with 9 bases matching TRBD1. J lost 0 bases, V lost 7 bases, and 12 bases had no gene match. CDR3 length: 17 amino acids. The V gene's germline CDR1 is SNHLY and CDR2 FYNNEI. Written as DNA, the CDR3 is TGTGCCAGCAATTTGGGACAGGGCCAAACCTTGAACACTGAAGCTTTCTTT. This translates into CASNLGQGQTLNTEAFF.

The chain recombines TRBV13 with TRBJ2-1; D not certain. CDR1 PRHDT and CDR2 FYEKMQ come from the germline V gene (reference sequence). Trimming stripped 1 base from V and 6 bases from J, with 7 bases between. This CDR3 spans 13 amino acids. CDR3 coding DNA: TGTGCCAGCAGCTTAGAGAGGTCCAATGAGCAGTTCTTC. This codes for CASSLERSNEQFF.

This clonotype was observed at least ten times. The chain recombines TRBV6-5 with TRBJ2-7; TRBD2 agrees at 13 bases. The CDR3 is made up of 15 amino acids. V was clipped by 4 bases and J by 7 bases; unmatched bases: 7. The germline V gene has CDR1 MNHEY and CDR2 SVGAGI. Here the CDR3 reads CASSWTSGGRGEQYF. In DNA, the CDR3 is TGTGCCAGCAGTTGGACTAGCGGGGGACGAGGGGAGCAGTACTTC.

This clonotype was seen only a few times. CDR3 residues: CASSWGTGVETQYF. The CDR3 coding sequence is TGTGCCAGCAGCTGGGGGACAGGGGTAGAGACCCAGTACTTC. This sequence joins TRBV5-8 and TRBJ2-5; 10 bases match TRBD1. Germline V CDR1 and CDR2: SGHTS, YDEGEE. This CDR3 is 14 amino acids long. V was clipped by 3 bases and J by 4 bases; unmatched bases: 3.

This clonotype was detected many times. The genes are TRBV21-1 and TRBJ2-7; TRBD1 reflects the table's D call only, with no check against the DNA. TRBV21-1 is a listed pseudogene. The CDR3 is 15 residues long. CDR3 sequence reads: CASSKEPGKIYEQYF. The DNA for the CDR3 is TGTGCCAGCAGCAAAGAGCCGGGAAAAATCTACGAGCAGTACTTC.

The sample holds one count of this clonotype. Since a much larger clone is just one base distant, this may be a read error. The rearrangement joins TRBV20-1 to TRBJ2-7; 9 bases agree with TRBD2. There are 15 residues in the CDR3. Looked up from germline, CDR1 is DFQATT and CDR2 is SNEGSKA (reference sequence). Trimming removed 7 bases from V and 0 bases from J; junction bases left unmatched: 10. Here the CDR3 reads CSGGGLAGRSYEQYF. The CDR3, as DNA: TGCAGTGGTGGAGGGCTAGCGGGACGCTCCTACGAGCAGTACTTC.

CDR3 coding DNA: TGTGCCAGCAGCTTAGCGTGGGCAAACGACTACAATGAGCAGTTCTTC. Its translation is CASSLAWANDYNEQFF. The rearrangement uses TRBV7-6 and TRBJ2-1; D unclear. The CDR3 length is 16 residues. V lost 0 bases and J 3 bases, leaving 12 bases between the germline ends. In germline, CDR1 is SGHVS, CDR2 FNYEAQ.

This clonotype was counted many times. The chain is built from TRBV5-4 and TRBJ2-6; D remains unclear. V shed 2 bases and J shed 0 bases, with 6 bases lying between them. The CDR3 has 15 residues. CDR1 is SGHNT, CDR2 YYREEE, per germline (reference sequence). The CDR3 loop is CASSLGGSGANVLTF. CDR3 nucleotide sequence: TGTGCCAGCAGCTTAGGTGGCTCTGGGGCCAACGTCCTGACTTTC. Full variable domain (rest looked up from reference TRBV5-4 and TRBJ2-6): ETGVTQSPTHLIKTRGQQVTLRCSSQSGHNTVSWYQQALGQGPQFIFQYYREEENGRGNFPPRFSGLQFPNYSSELNVNALELDDSALYLCASSLGGSGANVLTFGAGSRLTVL.

This clonotype was seen only a few times. This rearrangement joins TRBV2 to TRBJ2-5; weak D call: TRBD2 (5 bases). The CDR3 totals 14 residues. V shed 2 bases and J shed 5 bases, with 12 bases lying between them. The V gene's germline CDR1 is SNHLY and CDR2 FYNNEI. The CDR3 nucleotides are TGTGCCAGCAGTGAATGGGTGGGAGCCGAGACCCAGTACTTC. Its translation is CASSEWVGAETQYF.

Many counts were recorded for this clonotype. The chain employs TRBV5-5 and TRBJ2-7, with D possibly TRBD2 on 6 matching bases. Per germline, CDR1 SGHKS and CDR2 YYEKEE (reference sequence). V lost 1 base and J lost 2, with 13 bases in between. The CDR3 has 15 residues. For the CDR3, the DNA is TGTGCCAGCAGCTTGTTCCGGGGGTCCGCCTACGAGCAGTACTTC. Translating gives CASSLFRGSAYEQYF.

The chain is built from TRBV6-4 and TRBJ2-3; the match to TRBD2 covers 12 bases. Germline-derived CDR1 and CDR2 are MRHNA and SNTAGT. The CDR3 runs to 18 residues. V trimming: 8 bases; J trimming: 0 bases; junction bases outside the gene matches: 12. The DNA of the CDR3 is TGTGCCAGCCCTCGACTAGCGGGAGCCATCGCTAGCACAGATACGCAGTATTTT. It yields the protein CASPRLAGAIASTDTQYF.

CDR3 region: CASGLGVVAYEQYF. CDR3 nucleotide sequence: TGTGCCAGCGGCCTAGGAGTGGTGGCCTACGAGCAGTACTTC. V is TRBV5-6 and J is TRBJ2-7; no clear D gene. The germline V and J ends were trimmed by 7 bases and 2 bases, with 16 bases remaining between them. The CDR3 extends over 14 amino acids. Germline CDR1 and CDR2: SGHDT and YYEEEE.

This clonotype was seen at least ten times. The chain employs TRBV29-1 and TRBJ1-4, with a tentative D call TRBD1 (5 bases). The V end lost 3 bases, the J end lost 0 bases, and 14 bases lay between the germline ends. The V gene's germline CDR1 is SQVTM and CDR2 ANQGSEA. CDR3 size: 16 residues. DNA of the CDR3: TGCAGCGTTGAGGGGACGGAAGTCTCAACTAATGAAAAACTGTTTTTT. It is translated as CSVEGTEVSTNEKLFF.